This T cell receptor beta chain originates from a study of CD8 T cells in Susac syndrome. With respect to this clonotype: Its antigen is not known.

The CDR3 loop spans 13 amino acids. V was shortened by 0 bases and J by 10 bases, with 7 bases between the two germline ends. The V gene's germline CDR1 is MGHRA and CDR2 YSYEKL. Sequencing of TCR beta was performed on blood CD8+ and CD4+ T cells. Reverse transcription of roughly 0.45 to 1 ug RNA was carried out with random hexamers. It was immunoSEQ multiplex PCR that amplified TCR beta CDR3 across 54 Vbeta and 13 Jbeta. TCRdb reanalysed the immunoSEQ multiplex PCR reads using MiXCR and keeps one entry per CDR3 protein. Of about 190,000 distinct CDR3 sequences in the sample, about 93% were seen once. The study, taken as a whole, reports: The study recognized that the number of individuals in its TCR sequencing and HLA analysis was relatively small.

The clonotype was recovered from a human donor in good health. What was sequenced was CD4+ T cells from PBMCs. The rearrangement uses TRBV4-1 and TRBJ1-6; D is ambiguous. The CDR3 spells CASSQDHGSPLHF. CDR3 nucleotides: TGCGCCAGCAGCCAAGATCATGGCTCACCCCTCCACTTT.